The 31 T cell receptor beta chains in this list originate from one sample, sequenced in a study of shared clonotypes between healthy human individuals (dated by TCRdb to the early 2020s). Libraries came from the immunoSEQ multiplex PCR assay. This immuneACCESS table, as held by TCRdb, lists in-frame sequences with V and J called but not all clones. Of the missing ones, under half trace to an unresolved V gene in checked studies; the others have no known cause. The sample data list hundreds of thousands of clones, and 95% to 96% of these were observed just once. The ten largest account for roughly 0.1% of the sample. CD8 naive samples were CD45RO-negative cells positively selected for CCR7, giving a CD45RA+CCR7+ population that excluded TemRA cells. The sample was naive CD8+ T cells sorted from blood. This sample's cell subset or site label indicates: CD45RA+CCR7+. Receptors were obtained from a woman aged 25 to 39 in good health.

This sequence joins TRBV2 and TRBJ2-5, with 7 bases fitting TRBD1. The assigned J gene may be wrong: the sequence end matches TRBJ2-7 better. This CDR3 is built from 13 residues. Germline V gene lookup returns CDR1 SNHLY and CDR2 FYNNEI. The CDR3 sequence is CASDRADSYEQYF. CDR3 DNA sequence: TGTGCCAGCGACAGGGCGGACTCCTACGAGCAGTACTTC.

In this sample, this clone turned up once. CDR3 DNA sequence: TGTGCCAGCAGCACCGGACTAGCGGGAGACGAGCAGTACTTC. It codes for CASSTGLAGDEQYF. V is TRBV5-4 and J is TRBJ2-7; 13 nucleotides match TRBD2. Unmatched junction bases numbered 3, after V lost 4 bases and J lost 5 bases. Germline assignment: CDR1 SGHNT and CDR2 YYREEE (reference sequence). The CDR3 is 14 amino acids.

The chain recombines TRBV6-1 with TRBJ2-1; D gene unclear. The CDR3 has 15 amino acids. Germline V gives CDR1 MNHNS, CDR2 SASEGT. V gave up 6 bases and J gave up 0 bases, with 12 bases separating them. CDR3 nucleotides: TGTGCCAGCAGCCCGATTTGGAGCTCCTACAATGAGCAGTTCTTC. Translation gives CASSPIWSSYNEQFF.

The gene calls are TRBV6-1 and TRBJ2-7; 8 bases match TRBD1. The ends lost 7 bases at V and 0 bases at J; junction bases unmatched: 5. The CDR3 spans 14 residues. From germline, CDR1 is MNHNS and CDR2 SASEGT. The CDR3 is CASITTGASYEQYF. CDR3 coding DNA: TGTGCCAGCATTACGACAGGGGCCTCCTACGAGCAGTACTTC.

The chain links TRBV15 to TRBJ2-1, with 13 nucleotides matching TRBD2. CDR1 and CDR2 (germline): LNHNV, YYDKDF (reference sequence). Germline trimming cut 3 bases from V and 2 bases from J; bases unmatched to any gene: 1. CDR3 length equals 16 residues. The CDR3 DNA sequence: TGTGCCACCAGCAGGACTAGCGGGAGGACCTACAATGAGCAGTTCTTC. As protein: CATSRTSGRTYNEQFF.

The rearrangement uses TRBV28 and TRBJ2-5; 7 bases line up with TRBD1. This CDR3 contains 17 residues. V gave up 4 bases and J gave up 0 bases; unmatched junction bases: 11. Germline V lookup: CDR1 MDHEN, CDR2 SYDVKM. CDR3 loop: CASSSFHRGRYQETQYF. The DNA of the CDR3 is TGTGCCAGCAGTTCCTTCCACAGGGGCCGGTACCAAGAGACCCAGTACTTC.

J is TRBJ2-1 and V is TRBV5-6; D might be TRBD2 (5 bases). Germline lookup yields CDR1 SGHDT and CDR2 YYEEEE. The CDR3 is 15 amino acids. Trimming pared 4 bases from V and 0 bases from J, leaving 11 bases between. CDR3 DNA sequence: TGTGCCAGCAGCCCGACCGGGAACTCCTACAATGAGCAGTTCTTC. It codes for CASSPTGNSYNEQFF.

The CDR3 spells CATSGRSGHAYNEQFF. In nucleotides, the CDR3 is TGTGCCACCAGCGGACGGTCGGGACATGCCTACAATGAGCAGTTCTTC. The chain joins TRBV15 to TRBJ2-1; possible D gene TRBD1, 6 bases. The CDR3 is made up of 16 amino acids. The germline gives CDR1 LNHNV, CDR2 YYDKDF (reference sequence). V lost 5 bases, J lost 2 bases, and 16 bases lay in between.

The chain uses TRBV6-1 and TRBJ2-7, with TRBD1 matching over 9 bases. Trimming took 4 bases from V and 3 from J; bases not matched to a gene: 10. Germline V gene data show CDR1 as MNHNS and CDR2 as SASEGT. CDR3 size: 16 residues. CDR3 loop: CASSGFRDRDLYEQYF. The CDR3 DNA sequence: TGTGCCAGCAGTGGATTCCGGGACAGGGATCTCTACGAGCAGTACTTC.

Note on this clone: The identical CDR3 is also encoded by other nucleotide sequences in the sample. The genes are TRBV27 and TRBJ2-7; 13 nucleotides agree with TRBD2. The V gene end was trimmed by 9 bases and the J gene end by 0 bases; junction bases not matched to a gene: 2. The germline V gene has CDR1 MNHEY and CDR2 SMNVEV (reference sequence). The CDR3 sequence is 14 residues long. DNA for the CDR3: TGTGCCAGTAGGACTAGCGGGAGCTCCTACGAGCAGTACTTC. It encodes CASRTSGSSYEQYF.

The chain uses TRBV19 and TRBJ2-3; no clear D gene. The CDR3 length is 14 residues. The germline CDR1 and CDR2 sequences are LNHDA and SQIVND (reference sequence). Trimming removed 9 bases at V and 4 bases at J, with 17 bases between. This CDR3 is CASSSSEWADTQYF. The CDR3 nucleotides read TGTGCCAGCAGCTCCTCAGAGTGGGCAGATACGCAGTATTTT.

The chain couples TRBV28 to TRBJ2-1; D may match TRBD1 or TRBD2 (5 bases each). Germline loops: CDR1 MDHEN, CDR2 SYDVKM. V was pared by 6 bases and J by 5 bases, with 14 bases between. This CDR3 spans 14 amino acids. The DNA of the CDR3 is TGTGCCAGCAGGCCGGGACCAAGGGACAATGAGCAGTTCTTC. It yields the protein CASRPGPRDNEQFF. Full variable domain (missing parts from reference TRBV28 and TRBJ2-1): DVKVTQSSRYLVKRTGEKVFLECVQDMDHENMFWYRQDPGLGLRLIYFSYDVKMKEKGDIPEGYSVSREKKERFSLILESASTNQTSMYLCASRPGPRDNEQFFGPGTRLTVL.

The V and J genes are TRBV6-5 and TRBJ2-7; 10 bases map to TRBD1. The CDR3 is made up of 15 amino acids. V shed 5 bases and J 4 bases; nucleotides not matched to a gene: 8. Germline V lookup: CDR1 MNHEY, CDR2 SVGAGI. The CDR3 spells CASSAPGQGKYEQYF. DNA of the CDR3: TGTGCCAGCAGTGCCCCGGGACAGGGGAAGTACGAGCAGTACTTC.

This rearrangement joins TRBV9 to TRBJ1-1; no clear D gene. V gave up 0 bases and J gave up 5 bases, with 8 bases separating them. The CDR3 length is 13 residues. The germline V gene has CDR1 SGDLS and CDR2 YYNGEE. The CDR3 protein is CASSVVRKTEAFF. The CDR3 DNA sequence: TGTGCCAGCAGCGTAGTTCGTAAAACTGAAGCTTTCTTT.

This chain connects TRBV29-1 to TRBJ1-2; 10 bases align to TRBD1. Germline V gene sequence: CDR1 SQVTM, CDR2 ANQGSEA. The CDR3 runs to 17 residues. The trim removed 0 bases at V and 4 bases at J, leaving 11 bases unmatched. The CDR3 here is CSVEDFRIDRGLYGYTF. The CDR3 DNA follows: TGCAGCGTTGAAGATTTCCGCATAGACAGGGGGCTCTATGGCTACACCTTC.

This chain links TRBV29-1 with TRBJ1-2; D is undetermined. The CDR3 is made up of 16 amino acids. Germline CDR1 and CDR2: SQVTM and ANQGSEA. The V gene lost 2 bases and the J gene lost 1 base, with 17 bases spanning the gap. The CDR3, as DNA: TGCAGCGTTGAAATTGTCACAGCGGAAAGTAACTATGGCTACACCTTC. Protein sequence: CSVEIVTAESNYGYTF.

This sequence joins TRBV28 and TRBJ1-5; TRBD1 might be the D (5 bases). V shed 2 bases and J shed 2 bases, with 13 bases lying between them. From germline, CDR1 is MDHEN and CDR2 SYDVKM. CDR3 length: 16 amino acids. The CDR3 nucleotides read TGTGCCAGCAGTTTAGGGGGTCAGACGGGCAATCAGCCCCAGCATTTT. Protein: CASSLGGQTGNQPQHF. The full variable domain, in which reference TRBV28 and TRBJ1-5 provide the parts outside the CDR3, is DVKVTQSSRYLVKRTGEKVFLECVQDMDHENMFWYRQDPGLGLRLIYFSYDVKMKEKGDIPEGYSVSREKKERFSLILESASTNQTSMYLCASSLGGQTGNQPQHFGDGTRLSIL.

The sample holds a few counts of this clone. The chain couples TRBV7-3 to TRBJ2-1; 14 bases fit TRBD2. Germline V CDR1 and CDR2: SGHTA, FQGTGA. The CDR3 is made up of 16 amino acids. V was pared by 4 bases and J by 8 bases, with 7 bases of the junction left unmatched. DNA of the CDR3: TGTGCCAGCAGCTCGATGACTAGCGGGAGGGCTCATGAGCAGTTCTTC. Residues: CASSSMTSGRAHEQFF. The variable domain in full, completed from reference TRBV7-3 and TRBJ2-1, reads GAGVSQTPSNKVTEKGKYVELRCDPISGHTALYWYRQSLGQGPEFLIYFQGTGAADDSGLPNDRFFAVRPEGSVSTLKIQRTERGDSAVYLCASSSMTSGRAHEQFFGPGTRLTVL.

This sequence joins TRBV28 and TRBJ2-2; D unclear. Germline CDR1 reads MDHEN; CDR2 reads SYDVKM. This CDR3 region has 14 residues. V lost 4 bases, J lost 6 bases, and 12 bases lay in between. The chain's CDR3 is CASSSDLRPGELFF. In nucleotides, the CDR3 is TGTGCCAGCAGTTCGGACCTTCGCCCCGGGGAGCTGTTTTTT.

J is TRBJ2-5 and V is TRBV11-2, with D possibly being TRBD1 or TRBD2 (5 bases each). The CDR3 contains 15 residues. CDR1 is SGHAT and CDR2 is FQNNGV in the germline V gene. Trimming removed 5 bases from V and 5 bases from J, with 18 bases in between. The CDR3 is CASSTWDVGRETQYF. CDR3 in DNA: TGTGCCAGCAGCACCTGGGACGTGGGACGGGAGACCCAGTACTTC.

The rearrangement joins TRBV28 to TRBJ2-5; TRBD2 might be the D (5 bases). CDR1 MDHEN and CDR2 SYDVKM come from the germline V gene. V was clipped by 10 bases and J by 1 base, with 16 bases between them. CDR3 length: 14 residues. The CDR3 nucleotides read TGTGCCACCACGCCCCCCGGGGTCCAAGAGACCCAGTACTTC. Residues: CATTPPGVQETQYF.

J is TRBJ2-7 and V is TRBV2; 10 bases are a match to TRBD2. CDR1 is SNHLY, CDR2 FYNNEI, per germline. V lost 5 bases to trimming and J lost 1 base; unmatched junction nucleotides: 2. There are 14 residues in the CDR3. The CDR3 loop reads CASSLAGGSYEQYF. The CDR3, as DNA: TGTGCCAGCAGTTTAGCGGGAGGATCCTACGAGCAGTACTTC.

V gene TRBV7-9 combines with J gene TRBJ2-7; 10 nucleotides match TRBD1. Germline-derived CDR1 and CDR2 are SEHNR and FQNEAQ (reference sequence). With V trimmed by 5 bases and J by 1 base, 5 bases remained unmatched. The CDR3 consists of 15 residues. In DNA form, the CDR3 reads TGTGCCAGCAGCCGGGGACAGGGGCATTCCTACGAGCAGTACTTC. It is translated as CASSRGQGHSYEQYF.

V gene TRBV7-8 combines with J gene TRBJ1-1, with a tentative D call TRBD1 (5 bases). This CDR3 has 15 amino acids. Per the germline V gene, CDR1 is SGHVS and CDR2 is FQNEAQ. With 2 bases removed from V and 5 bases from J, the gap between germline ends came to 15 bases. The CDR3 DNA reads as TGTGCCAGCAGCTTAACCCCCAACGGGGGAACTGAAGCTTTCTTT. Its translation is CASSLTPNGGTEAFF.

The rearrangement uses TRBV6-5 and TRBJ2-3; the match to TRBD2 covers 13 bases. This CDR3 comprises 14 residues. Germline CDR1 is MNHEY and CDR2 is SVGAGI. V was clipped by 6 bases and J by 7 bases; unmatched bases: 4. The CDR3 region is CASRGTSGMNTQYF. The CDR3, as DNA: TGTGCCAGCAGAGGGACTAGCGGGATGAATACGCAGTATTTT.

Notes on this clone: The sample has other DNA sequences that encode this CDR3 too. The V and J genes are TRBV11-2 and TRBJ2-1, with D hard to call. Trimming pared 1 base from V and 0 bases from J, leaving 4 bases between. The CDR3 has 14 amino acids. Per germline, CDR1 SGHAT and CDR2 FQNNGV. The CDR3 DNA reads TGTGCCAGCAGCTTAGTCAGCTCCTACAATGAGCAGTTCTTC. It encodes CASSLVSSYNEQFF.

V gene TRBV19 combines with J gene TRBJ1-5; no clear D. The CDR3 sequence is 15 residues long. Trimming cost V 1 base and J 0 bases, with 7 bases left between them. Germline values: CDR1 LNHDA, CDR2 SQIVND (reference sequence). Here the CDR3 DNA reads TGTGCCAGTAGTATAGGGACGGCTAGCAATCAGCCCCAGCATTTT. This sequence encodes CASSIGTASNQPQHF.

The DNA for the CDR3 is TGTGCCAGCAGCCCGGGTAATAGCGGGAGCGTTGCAGATACGCAGTATTTT. This sequence encodes CASSPGNSGSVADTQYF. The chain joins TRBV5-8 to TRBJ2-3, with 9 nucleotides matching TRBD2. CDR1 SGHTS and CDR2 YDEGEE come from the germline V gene. The junction had 13 bases not matched to a gene; V was cut back by 4 bases and J by 4 bases. This CDR3 has 17 residues.

V is TRBV7-9 and J is TRBJ2-7, with D tentatively TRBD1 (5 bases). Germline V CDR1 and CDR2: SEHNR, FQNEAQ (reference sequence). V was pared by 1 base and J by 1 base, with 8 bases between. The CDR3 spans 14 residues. The CDR3 protein is CASSLEGMSYEQYF. The DNA of the CDR3 is TGTGCCAGCAGCTTAGAGGGGATGTCCTACGAGCAGTACTTC.

This clone has a single count. This chain links TRBV9 with TRBJ1-1; 10 positions match TRBD1. J was trimmed by 5 bases and V by 0 bases; bases with no gene match: 4. Germline values: CDR1 SGDLS, CDR2 YYNGEE. The CDR3 loop spans 15 amino acids. The CDR3 protein is CASSVGGTGATEAFF. CDR3 bases: TGTGCCAGCAGCGTAGGTGGGACAGGGGCTACTGAAGCTTTCTTT.

The chain uses TRBV10-2 and TRBJ2-1; D remains ambiguous. The CDR3 totals 13 residues. The V gene's germline CDR1 is WSHSY and CDR2 SAAADI. V was pared by 2 bases and J by 7 bases, with 9 bases between. The CDR3 nucleotides are TGCGCCAGCAGTGAGCCCGTATTGAATGAGCAGTTCTTC. Amino acid sequence: CASSEPVLNEQFF.